These 9 T cell receptor beta chains were all obtained from the same sample, sequenced in a study of blood T cell repertoires in COVID-19 (TCRdb year 2020). Library preparation employed the immunoSEQ multiplex PCR assay. The table comes from immuneACCESS by way of TCRdb, which keeps in-frame sequences with V and J called. Part of the clones is missing from these tables; in studies checked, under half for an unresolved V gene and the rest for unknown reasons. For this sample the table gives 200,000 to 250,000 clones, of which about four fifths were detected only once. Less than 7% of the sample goes to the ten largest clones. The sample taken for sequencing was PBMCs or T cells enriched from blood (not recorded which). Every receptor here comes from a woman between 35 and 50 years old who had recovered from COVID-19.

J is TRBJ2-2 and V is TRBV5-1; TRBD2 is a possible D gene (7 bases). V was trimmed by 4 bases and J by 2 bases, leaving 12 bases between them. The CDR3 has 15 residues. Germline CDR1 is SGHRS and CDR2 is YFSETQ. The CDR3 spells CASSRRGPNTGELFF. CDR3 coding DNA: TGCGCCAGCAGCCGGCGGGGGCCCAACACCGGGGAGCTGTTTTTT. The variable domain in full, with the rest retrieved from reference TRBV5-1 and TRBJ2-2, is KAGVTQTPRYLIKTRGQQVTLSCSPISGHRSVSWYQQTPGQGLQFLFEYFSETQRNKGNFPGRFSGRQFSNSRSEMNVSTLELGDSALYLCASSRRGPNTGELFFGEGSRLTVL.

With respect to this clone: This same CDR3 is encoded by further DNA sequences in the sample. CDR3: CASSPPSTDTQYF. CDR3 bases: TGTGCCAGCTCACCCCCGTCCACAGATACGCAGTATTTT. The genes are TRBV18 and TRBJ2-3; D unclear. Germline V CDR1 and CDR2: KGHSH, LQKENI. The V end lost 3 bases, the J end lost 2 bases, and 6 bases lay between the germline ends. There are 13 residues in the CDR3.

This sequence joins TRBV3-1 (or the pseudogene TRBV3-2) and TRBJ1-6; 7 bases are a match to TRBD1. CDR1 and CDR2 from the germline V gene are LGHDT and YNNKEL (reference sequence). There are 17 residues in the CDR3. J was trimmed by 10 bases and V by 0 bases; bases with no gene match: 12. CDR3 amino acids: CASSQDNRGASGSPLHF. The CDR3 DNA follows: TGTGCCAGCAGCCAAGATAACAGGGGAGCGTCTGGATCACCCCTCCACTTT.

The chain links TRBV30 to TRBJ2-2; D might be TRBD2 (5 bases). The germline V gene has CDR1 GTSNPN and CDR2 SVGIG (reference sequence). Trimming pared 2 bases from V and 8 bases from J, leaving 15 bases between. This CDR3 spans 14 amino acids. The DNA of the CDR3 is TGTGCCTGGAGTAACCGGGGAGACCGAGGGGAGCTGTTTTTT. Its protein product is CAWSNRGDRGELFF.

The chain links TRBV7-8 to TRBJ1-6, with a weak D call TRBD1 (5 bases). The germline V gene encodes CDR1 SGHVS and CDR2 FQNEAQ. This CDR3 has 15 amino acids. The germline V and J ends were trimmed by 5 bases and 8 bases, with 16 bases remaining between them. CDR3 nucleotides: TGTGCCAGCAGCCTAAACCAGGGTGTCGATTCACCCCTCCACTTT. Translation gives CASSLNQGVDSPLHF.

Regarding this clone: Other DNA sequences in this specimen translate into the identical CDR3. V usage is TRBV2 and J usage is TRBJ1-1; possibly TRBD1 for D (5 bases). The CDR3 loop spans 13 amino acids. Germline loops: CDR1 SNHLY, CDR2 FYNNEI. V lost 4 bases and J 2 bases, leaving 8 bases between the germline ends. CDR3 coding DNA: TGTGCCAGCAGTGGACAGCTAAACACTGAAGCTTTCTTT. Its translation: CASSGQLNTEAFF.

The rearrangement joins TRBV7-8 to TRBJ1-4; D gene unclear. Trimming took off 5 bases at V and 7 bases at J, with 11 bases between the two ends. Looked up from germline, CDR1 is SGHVS and CDR2 is FQNEAQ. The CDR3 length is 13 residues. The CDR3 bases are TGTGCCAGCAGCCTGGACTGGTCTGAAAAACTGTTTTTT. Amino acid sequence: CASSLDWSEKLFF.

J is TRBJ2-3 and V is TRBV6-5; 8 positions agree with TRBD2. Germline CDR1 is MNHEY and CDR2 is SVGAGI. This CDR3 has 14 residues. Trimming at V came to 2 bases and at J to 6 bases, leaving 4 bases not matched to a gene. The CDR3 here is CASSYRREGDTQYF. The CDR3 DNA sequence: TGTGCCAGCAGTTACAGACGGGAGGGTGATACGCAGTATTTT.

The chain links TRBV18 to TRBJ1-4, with 8 bases that match TRBD1. Germline V CDR1 and CDR2: KGHSH, LQKENI. V lost 0 bases to trimming and J lost 8 bases; unmatched junction nucleotides: 8. This CDR3 is built from 16 residues. The chain's CDR3 is CASSPPTGQGEEKLFF. The CDR3 DNA reads as TGTGCCAGCTCACCACCTACTGGACAGGGCGAAGAAAAACTGTTTTTT. The entire variable domain, with the rest obtained from reference TRBV18 and TRBJ1-4, is as follows: NAGVMQNPRHLVRRRGQEARLRCSPMKGHSHVYWYRQLPEEGLKFMVYLQKENIIDESGMPKERFSAEFPKEGPSILRIQQVVRGDSAAYFCASSPPTGQGEEKLFFGSGTQLSVL.